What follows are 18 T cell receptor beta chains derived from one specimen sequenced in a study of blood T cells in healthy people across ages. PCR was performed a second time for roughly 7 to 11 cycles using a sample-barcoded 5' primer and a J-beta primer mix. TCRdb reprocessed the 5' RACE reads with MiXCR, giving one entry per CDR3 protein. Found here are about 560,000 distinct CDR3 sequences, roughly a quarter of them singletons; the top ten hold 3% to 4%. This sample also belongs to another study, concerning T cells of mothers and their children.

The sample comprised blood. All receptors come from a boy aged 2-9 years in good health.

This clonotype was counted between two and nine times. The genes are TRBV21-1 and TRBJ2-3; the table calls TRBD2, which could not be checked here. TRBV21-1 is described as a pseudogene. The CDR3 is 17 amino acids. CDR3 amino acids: CASSLDGAGPWGDTQYF. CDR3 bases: TGTGCCAGCAGCCTGGATGGAGCGGGGCCGTGGGGGGATACGCAGTATTTT.

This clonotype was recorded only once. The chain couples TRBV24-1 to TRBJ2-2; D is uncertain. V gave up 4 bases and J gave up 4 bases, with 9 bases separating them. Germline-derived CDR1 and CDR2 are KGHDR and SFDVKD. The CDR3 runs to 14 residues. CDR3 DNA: TGTGCCACCAGTGACGGGCGGACCACCGGGGAGCTGTTTTTT. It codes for CATSDGRTTGELFF.

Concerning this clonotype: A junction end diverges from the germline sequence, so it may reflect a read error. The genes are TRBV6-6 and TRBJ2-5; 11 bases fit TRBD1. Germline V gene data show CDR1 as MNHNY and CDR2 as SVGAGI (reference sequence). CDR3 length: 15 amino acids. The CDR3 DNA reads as TGTGCCAGCAGTTACCATCCACTGGGACAGGGGGACTTAGACTTC. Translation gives CASSYHPLGQGDLDF.

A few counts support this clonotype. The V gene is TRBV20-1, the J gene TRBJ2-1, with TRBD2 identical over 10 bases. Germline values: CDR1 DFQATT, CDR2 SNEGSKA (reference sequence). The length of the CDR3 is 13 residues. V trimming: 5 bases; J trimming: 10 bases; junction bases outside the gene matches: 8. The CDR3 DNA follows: TGCAGTGCTGAGGGACTAGCGTGGGGGGAGCAGTTCTTC. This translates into CSAEGLAWGEQFF.

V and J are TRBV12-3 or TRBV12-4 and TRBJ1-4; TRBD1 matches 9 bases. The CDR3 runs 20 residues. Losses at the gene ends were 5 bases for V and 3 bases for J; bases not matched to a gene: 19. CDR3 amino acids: CASSPRDRARKNLSNEKLFF. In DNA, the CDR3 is TGTGCCAGCAGTCCCCGGGACAGGGCGAGAAAAAACCTCTCTAATGAAAAACTGTTTTTT.

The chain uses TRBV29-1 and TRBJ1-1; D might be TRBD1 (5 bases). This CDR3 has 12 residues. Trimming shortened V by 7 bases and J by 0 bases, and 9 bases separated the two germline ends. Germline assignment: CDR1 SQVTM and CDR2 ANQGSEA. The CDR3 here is CSARGLNTEAFF. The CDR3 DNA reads TGCAGCGCTAGGGGATTGAACACTGAAGCTTTCTTT.

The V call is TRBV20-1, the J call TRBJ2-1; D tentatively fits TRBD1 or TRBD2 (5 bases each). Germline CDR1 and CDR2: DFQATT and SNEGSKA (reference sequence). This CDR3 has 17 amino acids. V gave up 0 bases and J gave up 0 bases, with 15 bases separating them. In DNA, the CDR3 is TGCAGTGCTAGAGATTGGGGCAGCGGTCCCTCCTACAATGAGCAGTTCTTC. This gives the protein CSARDWGSGPSYNEQFF.

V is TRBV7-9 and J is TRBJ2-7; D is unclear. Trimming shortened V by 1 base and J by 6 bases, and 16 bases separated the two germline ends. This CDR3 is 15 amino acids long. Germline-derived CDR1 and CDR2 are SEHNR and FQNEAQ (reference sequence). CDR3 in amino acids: CASSLGNSRSSEQYF. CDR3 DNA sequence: TGTGCCAGCAGCTTAGGAAACTCCCGCTCATCCGAGCAGTACTTC.

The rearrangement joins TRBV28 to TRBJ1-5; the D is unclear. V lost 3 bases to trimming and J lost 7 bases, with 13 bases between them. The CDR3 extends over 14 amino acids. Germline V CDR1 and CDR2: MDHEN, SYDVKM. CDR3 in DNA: TGTGCCAGCAGTTTGTTCCGAGGAAACCAGCCCCAGCATTTT. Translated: CASSLFRGNQPQHF.

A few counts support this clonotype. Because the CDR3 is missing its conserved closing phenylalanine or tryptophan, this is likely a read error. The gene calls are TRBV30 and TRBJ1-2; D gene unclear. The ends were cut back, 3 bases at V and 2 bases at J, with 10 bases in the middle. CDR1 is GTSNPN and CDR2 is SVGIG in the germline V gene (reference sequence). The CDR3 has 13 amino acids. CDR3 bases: TGTGCCTGGAGCACCGGATTCAACTATGGCTACACCATC. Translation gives CAWSTGFNYGYTI.

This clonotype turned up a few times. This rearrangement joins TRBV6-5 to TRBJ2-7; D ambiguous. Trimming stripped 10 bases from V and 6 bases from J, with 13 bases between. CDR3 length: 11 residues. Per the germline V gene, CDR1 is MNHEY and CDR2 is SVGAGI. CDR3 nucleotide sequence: TGTGCCAACCAAACTCCGTCCGAGCAGTACTTC. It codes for CANQTPSEQYF.

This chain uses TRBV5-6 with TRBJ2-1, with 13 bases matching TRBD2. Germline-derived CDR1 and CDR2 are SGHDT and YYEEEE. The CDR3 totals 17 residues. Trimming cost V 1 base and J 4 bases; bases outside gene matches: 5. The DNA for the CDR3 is TGTGCCAGCAGCTTGAAAGGACTAGCGGGAGTATACAATGAGCAGTTCTTC. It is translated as CASSLKGLAGVYNEQFF. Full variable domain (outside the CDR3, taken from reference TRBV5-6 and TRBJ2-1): DAGVTQSPTHLIKTRGQQVTLRCSPKSGHDTVSWYQQALGQGPQFIFQYYEEEERQRGNFPDRFSGHQFPNYSSELNVNALLLGDSALYLCASSLKGLAGVYNEQFFGPGTRLTVL.

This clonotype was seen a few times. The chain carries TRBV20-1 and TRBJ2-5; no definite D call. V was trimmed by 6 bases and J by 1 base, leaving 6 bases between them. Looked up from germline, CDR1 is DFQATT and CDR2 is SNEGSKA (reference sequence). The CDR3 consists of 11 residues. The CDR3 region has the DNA TGCAGTGCGGGCTCCCAAGAGACCCAGTACTTC. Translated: CSAGSQETQYF.

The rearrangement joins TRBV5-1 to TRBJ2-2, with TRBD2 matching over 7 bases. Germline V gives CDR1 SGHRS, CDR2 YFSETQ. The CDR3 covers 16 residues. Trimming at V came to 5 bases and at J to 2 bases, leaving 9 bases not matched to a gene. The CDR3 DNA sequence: TGCGCCAGCAGTTTGTCTAGCGGTGACAACACCGGGGAGCTGTTTTTT. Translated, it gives CASSLSSGDNTGELFF.

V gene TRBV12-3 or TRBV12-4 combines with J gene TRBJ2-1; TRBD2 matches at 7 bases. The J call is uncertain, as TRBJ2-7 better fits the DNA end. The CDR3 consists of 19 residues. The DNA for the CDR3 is TGTGCCAGCACCACCACCGGGGGGTGGGGGGTCCCCGACTCCTACGAGCAGTACTTC. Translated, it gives CASTTTGGWGVPDSYEQYF.

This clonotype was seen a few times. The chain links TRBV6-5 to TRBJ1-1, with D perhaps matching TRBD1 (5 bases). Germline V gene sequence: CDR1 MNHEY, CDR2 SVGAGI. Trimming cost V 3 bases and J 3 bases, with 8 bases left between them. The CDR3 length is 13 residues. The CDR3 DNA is TGTGCCAGCAGTTATGTAGGGGACACTGAAGCTTTCTTT. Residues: CASSYVGDTEAFF.

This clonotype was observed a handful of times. The CDR3 here is CASSLVQGYIQYF. The CDR3 DNA reads TGTGCCAGCAGCTTGGTACAGGGTTACATTCAGTACTTC. The J gene is TRBJ2-4, the V gene TRBV5-6; D might be TRBD1 (6 bases). Germline CDR1 is SGHDT and CDR2 is YYEEEE. The CDR3 spans 13 residues. The ends were cut back, 0 bases at V and 8 bases at J, with 9 bases in the middle.

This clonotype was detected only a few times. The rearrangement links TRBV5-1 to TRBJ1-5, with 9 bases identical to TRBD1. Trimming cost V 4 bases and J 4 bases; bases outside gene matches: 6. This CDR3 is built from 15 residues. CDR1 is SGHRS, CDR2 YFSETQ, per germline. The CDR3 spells CASSLSGQGNQPQHF. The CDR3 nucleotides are TGCGCCAGCAGCCTATCGGGACAGGGAAATCAGCCCCAGCATTTT.